Listed below are T cell receptor beta chains from one sample, sequenced in a study of shared clonotypes between healthy human individuals. Data came from immunoSEQ multiplex PCR; TCRdb stores just in-frame clones and leaves some out. The profile shows over 2 million clones, 92% of them singletons. Sequencing used naive CD4+ T cells from PBMCs. The receptors shown here come from a man aged 18 to 29 in good health. Some clones in this sample may be carry-over from other donors' samples. Each CDR3 is given with its conserved first and last residue. D genes are given only for firm matches. Clone size is shown for a subset of rows, as once, few, many or a class of expanded clone.

V gene	D gene	clone size	J gene	CDR3 DNA	CDR3 protein
TRBV18	TRBD2	-	TRBJ2-7	TGTGCCAGCTCACCACCTAGCGGGAGGGCCTACGAGCAGTACTTC	CASSPPSGRAYEQYF
TRBV27	-	-	TRBJ1-6	TGTGCCAGCAGGGGGGTTAGGCATGGTAATTCACCCCTCCACTTT	CASRGVRHGNSPLHF
TRBV5-1	TRBD1	-	TRBJ2-1	TGCGCCAGCAGCGACGACAGGGGATACAATGAGCAGTTCTTC	CASSDDRGYNEQFF
TRBV19	-	-	TRBJ2-5	TGTGCCAGTGGCAGACAAGAGACCCAGTACTTC	CASGRQETQYF
TRBV6-1	-	-	TRBJ2-7	TGTGCCAGCACCGAACGGTCCCCGGAAGAGCAGTACTTC	CASTERSPEEQYF
TRBV6-8	-	-	TRBJ2-3	TGTGCCAGCAGCAGGTTCACAGATACGCAGTATTTT	CASSRFTDTQYF
TRBV10-1	-	-	TRBJ2-5	TGCGCCAGCGACAGGAGGGCCTGCCAAGAGACCCAGTACTTC	CASDRRACQETQYF
TRBV10-3	TRBD2	-	TRBJ2-3	TGTGCCATCAGTGGATCTAGCGGTACAGATACGCAGTATTTT	CAISGSSGTDTQYF
TRBV5-1	-	-	TRBJ2-5	TGCGCCAGCAGCTTGGATGGGTTCGAGCAAGAGACCCAGTACTTC	CASSLDGFEQETQYF
TRBV14	TRBD2	-	TRBJ2-7	TGTGCCAGCAGCCACTTTAGCGGGAGAGGCTCCTACGAGCAGTACTTC	CASSHFSGRGSYEQYF
TRBV5-1	TRBD1	once	TRBJ2-1	TGCGCCAGCAGTTTACAGGGGAATGAGCAGTTCTTC	CASSLQGNEQFF
TRBV28	TRBD2	-	TRBJ2-7	TGTGCCAGCAGTTTCACTCGGACTAGCGGGAACCCCTACGAGCAGTACTTC	CASSFTRTSGNPYEQYF
TRBV15	TRBD2	-	TRBJ2-3	TGTGCCACCAGCAGGGCTAGACTAGCGGGAGGTGAAATAGATACGCAGTATTTT	CATSRARLAGGEIDTQYF
TRBV7-9	TRBD2	-	TRBJ2-1	TGTGCCAGCAGCTCCCTTGGGGGAGGGCCTTCCTACAATGAGCAGTTCTTC	CASSSLGGGPSYNEQFF
TRBV4-1	-	-	TRBJ1-1	TGCGCCAGCAGCCGAGGCACGGGGACACAAGAAATGAACACTGAAGCTTTCTTT	CASSRGTGTQEMNTEAFF
TRBV7-7	-	-	TRBJ2-3	TGTGCCAGCAGCTCCCCCGGCACAGATACGCAGTATTTT	CASSSPGTDTQYF
TRBV10-2	-	-	TRBJ1-3	TGCGCCAGCAGTGCCAATACAGGGAGTAACACCATATATTTT	CASSANTGSNTIYF
TRBV4-1	TRBD1	-	TRBJ1-5	TGCGCCAGCAGCCCAGGGGACAGGGGGCTTAACGATCAGCCCCAGCATTTT	CASSPGDRGLNDQPQHF
TRBV5-1	TRBD1	once	TRBJ2-7	TGCGCCAGCAGCTTAGAGGACAGGGACTACGAGCAGTACTTC	CASSLEDRDYEQYF
TRBV5-1	TRBD2	-	TRBJ2-5	TGCGCCAGCAGCGAATCACTAGCGGGAGGGCCTGAGACCCAGTACTTC	CASSESLAGGPETQYF
TRBV19	-	-	TRBJ1-2	TGTGCCAGTAGTAGGGACGGCCGCAACTATGGCTACACCTTC	CASSRDGRNYGYTF
TRBV19	TRBD2	-	TRBJ2-1	TGTGCCAGTAGTATCCTAGCGGGCTACAATGAGCAGTTCTTC	CASSILAGYNEQFF
TRBV5-1	-	-	TRBJ2-5	TGCGCCAGCAGCTTGCTAGGGGGAGAAGAGACCCAGTACTTC	CASSLLGGEETQYF